The next 19 T cell receptor beta chains were all read from a single sample in a study of T cell changes during pregnancy in multiple sclerosis. Profiled with immunoSEQ multiplex PCR; TCRdb holds only in-frame clones, not every one. Of more than 45,000 clones listed, 92% are singletons. Sequenced here: CD4+ T cells from peripheral blood mononuclear cells, sampled after pregnancy. The receptor set was obtained from a female donor with multiple sclerosis, enrolled in a pregnancy study.

The V gene is TRBV4-1, the J gene TRBJ1-5; D unresolved. The CDR3 is 13 amino acids. The V end lost 4 bases, the J end lost 5 bases, and 9 bases lay between the germline ends. Germline values: CDR1 MGHRA, CDR2 YSYEKL. Written as DNA, the CDR3 is TGCGCCAGCAGCCCCCGGGAAGATCAGCCCCAGCATTTT. This sequence encodes CASSPREDQPQHF.

The gene calls are TRBV5-4 and TRBJ2-7; the match to TRBD2 covers 7 bases. After removal of 4 bases from V and 3 bases from J, the junction contained 7 bases not matched to a gene. The CDR3 extends over 14 amino acids. Germline values: CDR1 SGHNT, CDR2 YYREEE (reference sequence). This CDR3 reads CASSRRDYNYEQYF. The CDR3 DNA sequence: TGTGCCAGCAGCAGAAGGGACTACAACTACGAGCAGTACTTC. Full variable domain (missing parts from reference TRBV5-4 and TRBJ2-7): ETGVTQSPTHLIKTRGQQVTLRCSSQSGHNTVSWYQQALGQGPQFIFQYYREEENGRGNFPPRFSGLQFPNYSSELNVNALELDDSALYLCASSRRDYNYEQYFGPGTRLTVT.

This clone appeared once. V usage is TRBV5-5 and J usage is TRBJ1-2; D gene uncertain. CDR1 SGHKS and CDR2 YYEKEE come from the germline V gene (reference sequence). Deletions cut 4 bases from V and 0 bases from J, with 10 bases between. The length of the CDR3 is 14 residues. CDR3 nucleotide sequence: TGTGCCAGCAGCCCGACTACAGCTAACTATGGCTACACCTTC. It encodes CASSPTTANYGYTF.

V usage is TRBV5-1 and J usage is TRBJ2-2; TRBD2 aligns across 7 bases. This CDR3 contains 14 residues. J lost 5 bases, V lost 5 bases, and 6 bases had no gene match. Germline assignment: CDR1 SGHRS and CDR2 YFSETQ. CDR3 region: CASSSGGSTGELFF. The CDR3 nucleotides are TGCGCCAGCAGTTCCGGGGGGTCTACCGGGGAGCTGTTTTTT.

The chain joins TRBV9 to TRBJ2-5; 7 bases are shared with TRBD2. The V gene end was trimmed by 1 base and the J gene end by 5 bases; junction bases not matched to a gene: 5. CDR3 length: 14 residues. Germline V lookup: CDR1 SGDLS, CDR2 YYNGEE. The CDR3 region has the DNA TGTGCCAGCAGCGTATTCGGGGGGAGGGAGACCCAGTACTTC. Its translation is CASSVFGGRETQYF.

This clone was detected a few times. The V gene is TRBV5-4, the J gene TRBJ1-1; 9 bases match TRBD1. The CDR3 is made up of 13 amino acids. Germline lookup yields CDR1 SGHNT and CDR2 YYREEE (reference sequence). V lost 0 bases to trimming and J lost 7 bases; unmatched junction nucleotides: 1. The CDR3 sequence: CASSLEGQGEAFF. The CDR3 bases are TGTGCCAGCAGCTTGGAGGGACAGGGTGAAGCTTTCTTT.

The V and J genes are TRBV5-6 and TRBJ1-1, with TRBD1 matching over 10 bases. After removal of 0 bases from V and 0 bases from J, the junction contained 2 bases not matched to a gene. Per the germline V gene, CDR1 is SGHDT and CDR2 is YYEEEE. The CDR3 consists of 16 residues. CDR3 bases: TGTGCCAGCAGCTTGGACGGGACAGGGGTGAACACTGAAGCTTTCTTT. As protein: CASSLDGTGVNTEAFF.

The count of this clone is one. This chain links TRBV25-1 with TRBJ1-4; 10 bases line up with TRBD1. The junction had 8 bases not matched to a gene; V was cut back by 8 bases and J by 8 bases. This CDR3 spans 14 amino acids. CDR1 and CDR2 from the germline V gene are MGHDK and SYGVNS. The CDR3 nucleotides are TGTGCCAGCCGGAGGACAGGGGGAAGCGAAAAACTGTTTTTT. As protein: CASRRTGGSEKLFF.

The CDR3 sequence: CASSQRTGGGDSPLHF. The CDR3 DNA sequence: TGTGCCAGCAGCCAGCGGACAGGTGGGGGTGATTCACCCCTCCACTTT. The V and J genes are TRBV14 and TRBJ1-6; TRBD1 agrees at 7 bases. Trimming cost V 3 bases and J 8 bases; bases outside gene matches: 10. Looked up from germline, CDR1 is SGHDN and CDR2 is FVKESK. The length of the CDR3 is 16 residues.

The rearrangement uses TRBV12-5 and TRBJ1-5; D is ambiguous. Germline values: CDR1 LGHNT, CDR2 FRNRAP. Trimming cost V 3 bases and J 1 base, with 7 bases left between them. This CDR3 spans 14 amino acids. The CDR3 sequence is CASGLTWSNQPQHF. The CDR3 bases are TGTGCTAGTGGTTTAACTTGGAGCAATCAGCCCCAGCATTTT.

The V and J genes are TRBV4-1 and TRBJ2-7; 8 bases agree with TRBD2. This CDR3 has 17 amino acids. V trimming: 0 bases; J trimming: 2 bases; junction bases outside the gene matches: 9. Germline V CDR1 and CDR2: MGHRA, YSYEKL. The CDR3 DNA reads as TGCGCCAGCAGCCAAGACCTGAGGGCAGCGGGGGCCTACGAGCAGTACTTC. Protein: CASSQDLRAAGAYEQYF.

The chain uses TRBV5-1 and TRBJ2-3; TRBD2 matches 8 bases. CDR1 and CDR2 (germline): SGHRS, YFSETQ. Germline trimming cut 1 base from V and 2 bases from J; bases unmatched to any gene: 3. This CDR3 has 15 amino acids. The CDR3 region is CASSLSGGDTDTQYF. DNA of the CDR3: TGCGCCAGCAGCTTGAGCGGGGGTGACACAGATACGCAGTATTTT.

The chain employs TRBV9 and TRBJ2-1; 16 bases map to TRBD2. Germline lookup yields CDR1 SGDLS and CDR2 YYNGEE. Trimming removed 2 bases from V and 10 bases from J; junction bases left unmatched: 9. The CDR3 length is 17 residues. The CDR3 loop reads CASSVVGLAGGPWEQFF. Written as DNA, the CDR3 is TGTGCCAGCAGCGTTGTGGGACTAGCGGGGGGGCCGTGGGAGCAGTTCTTC.

In nucleotides, the CDR3 is TGTGCCAGCAGTTACGGGACAGGGGTCGACGAGCAGTACTTC. Translated: CASSYGTGVDEQYF. This rearrangement joins TRBV6-5 to TRBJ2-7; TRBD1 aligns across 10 bases. The J segment lost 5 bases and the V segment lost 2 bases, leaving 3 bases of the junction unmatched. CDR3 size: 14 residues. The germline gives CDR1 MNHEY, CDR2 SVGAGI.

With respect to this clone: This may arise from a read error, as a much more abundant clone is one base away. The chain combines TRBV11-2 with TRBJ1-2; unclear D gene. The length of the CDR3 is 15 residues. The germline gives CDR1 SGHAT, CDR2 FQNNGV. For the CDR3, the DNA is TGTGCCAACAGCTTAGCGTCAGACACGCCCTATGGCTACACCTTC. It translates to CANSLASDTPYGYTF.

The chain uses TRBV7-2 and TRBJ2-5, with D perhaps TRBD2 (6 bases). This CDR3 region has 14 residues. V gave up 5 bases and J gave up 2 bases, with 12 bases separating them. Germline V gene sequence: CDR1 SGHTA, CDR2 FQGNSA. The CDR3 here is CASSETRVQETQYF. The CDR3 nucleotides read TGTGCCAGCAGCGAGACTAGAGTACAAGAGACCCAGTACTTC.

This clone was counted once. The chain couples TRBV15 to TRBJ1-4; D is perhaps TRBD1 (5 bases). The CDR3 spans 13 residues. V lost 6 bases and J 5 bases, leaving 10 bases between the germline ends. Germline V CDR1 and CDR2: LNHNV, YYDKDF (reference sequence). This chain's CDR3 is CATSRDWNEKLFF. The DNA for the CDR3 is TGTGCCACCAGTCGGGACTGGAATGAAAAACTGTTTTTT.

The chain carries TRBV4-1 and TRBJ2-2, with 15 bases that match TRBD2. Germline CDR1 and CDR2: MGHRA and YSYEKL. The CDR3 has 19 amino acids. Trimming took 2 bases from V and 5 from J; bases not matched to a gene: 9. The CDR3 nucleotides read TGCGCCAGCAGCCAACTTGGACTAGCGGGGGGGCCGAGGACCGGGGAGCTGTTTTTT. Translating gives CASSQLGLAGGPRTGELFF.

The chain carries TRBV5-1 and TRBJ2-1; no firm D call. Trimming shortened V by 4 bases and J by 3 bases, and 17 bases separated the two germline ends. The CDR3 length is 16 residues. CDR1 SGHRS and CDR2 YFSETQ come from the germline V gene. In DNA, the CDR3 is TGCGCCAGCAGCCCCTCACCCAGTACCCGCTACAATGAGCAGTTCTTC. Translated, it gives CASSPSPSTRYNEQFF.